These 7 T cell receptor beta chains originate from one sample sequenced in a study of control samples from healthy donors and cancer patients. Sequencing used immunoSEQ multiplex PCR; TCRdb keeps in-frame clones, though not all of them. The table lists roughly 63,000 clones, 92% of them singletons. Specimen: PBMCs. These receptors were taken from a man aged 35 to 55 with colorectal cancer.

The J gene is TRBJ1-1, the V gene TRBV18; unclear D gene. Trimming removed 8 bases at V and 0 bases at J, with 10 bases between. There are 13 residues in the CDR3. CDR1 and CDR2 (germline): KGHSH, LQKENI. CDR3 protein: CASTGGVNTEAFF. CDR3 DNA sequence: TGTGCCAGCACTGGTGGTGTGAACACTGAAGCTTTCTTT.

The chain joins TRBV6-5 to TRBJ2-4, with 7 nucleotides matching TRBD1. The CDR3 is 15 residues long. V lost 6 bases and J lost 4; bases outside the gene matches: 9. Germline V gives CDR1 MNHEY, CDR2 SVGAGI. CDR3 residues: CASSVRDREKNIQYF. The CDR3, as DNA: TGTGCCAGCAGCGTACGTGACAGGGAGAAAAACATTCAGTACTTC.

The rearrangement uses TRBV30 and TRBJ2-3; a possible D gene is TRBD1 (5 bases). The CDR3 covers 11 residues. CDR1 and CDR2 (germline): GTSNPN, SVGIG (reference sequence). The ends were cut back, 2 bases at V and 6 bases at J, with 6 bases in the middle. The CDR3, as DNA: TGTGCCTGGAGTTCAGGGGATACGCAGTATTTT. Residues: CAWSSGDTQYF.

This clone is medium-sized (0.01 to 0.1%) by share. CDR3 sequence: CASSYSIRDTEAFF. The DNA of the CDR3 is TGTGCCAGCAGTTACTCTATACGGGACACTGAAGCTTTCTTT. V is TRBV6-5 and J is TRBJ1-1, with D hard to call. Germline V gives CDR1 MNHEY, CDR2 SVGAGI. Trimming took off 0 bases at V and 3 bases at J, with 8 bases between the two ends. The length of the CDR3 is 14 residues.

The rearrangement uses TRBV7-2 and TRBJ2-5; weak D call: TRBD2 (6 bases). CDR1 SGHTA and CDR2 FQGNSA come from the germline V gene. This CDR3 is 14 amino acids long. Between the trimmed V and J ends, which lost 5 bases and 4 bases, there was a span of 14 bases. CDR3 protein: CASSSGSRGETQYF. The CDR3 bases are TGTGCCAGCAGCAGCGGGTCGCGGGGAGAGACCCAGTACTTC.

The rearrangement links TRBV9 to TRBJ2-1; TRBD1 matches at 9 bases. Germline CDR1 and CDR2: SGDLS and YYNGEE. The CDR3 runs to 14 residues. Trimming took 3 bases from V and 8 from J; bases not matched to a gene: 6. The CDR3 loop reads CASSDGQGYDEQFF. The CDR3 DNA sequence: TGTGCCAGCAGCGATGGACAGGGGTACGATGAGCAGTTCTTC. Full variable domain (rest looked up from reference TRBV9 and TRBJ2-1): DSGVTQTPKHLITATGQRVTLRCSPRSGDLSVYWYQQSLDQGLQFLIQYYNGEERAKGNILERFSAQQFPDLHSELNLSSLELGDSALYFCASSDGQGYDEQFFGPGTRLTVL.

J is TRBJ1-2 and V is TRBV3-1 (or the pseudogene TRBV3-2), with D possibly matching TRBD1 (6 bases). CDR1 LGHDT and CDR2 YNNKEL come from the germline V gene (reference sequence). This CDR3 has 14 residues. V lost 6 bases and J lost 6, with 17 bases in between. CDR3 sequence: CASSRGGQSNGYTF. DNA for the CDR3: TGTGCCAGCAGTCGGGGCGGACAGTCTAATGGCTACACCTTC.